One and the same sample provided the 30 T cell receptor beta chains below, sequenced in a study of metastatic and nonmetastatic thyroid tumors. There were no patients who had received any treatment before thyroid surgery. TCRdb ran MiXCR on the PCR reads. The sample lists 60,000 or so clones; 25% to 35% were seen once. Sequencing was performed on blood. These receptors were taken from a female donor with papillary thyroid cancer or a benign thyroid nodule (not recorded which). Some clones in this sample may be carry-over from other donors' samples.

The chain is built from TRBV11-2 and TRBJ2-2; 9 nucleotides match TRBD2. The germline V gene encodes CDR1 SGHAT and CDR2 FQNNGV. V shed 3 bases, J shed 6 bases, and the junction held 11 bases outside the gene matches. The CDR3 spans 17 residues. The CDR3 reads CASSFSIAGATSGELFF. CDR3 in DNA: TGTGCCAGCAGCTTCTCTATAGCGGGAGCCACGTCCGGGGAGCTGTTTTTT.

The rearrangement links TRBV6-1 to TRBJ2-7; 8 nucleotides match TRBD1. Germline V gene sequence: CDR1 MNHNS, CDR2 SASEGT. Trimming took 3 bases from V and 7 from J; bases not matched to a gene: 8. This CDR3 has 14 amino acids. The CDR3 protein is CASSDGQGGSEQYF. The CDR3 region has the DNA TGTGCCAGCAGTGACGGACAGGGTGGGTCGGAGCAGTACTTC.

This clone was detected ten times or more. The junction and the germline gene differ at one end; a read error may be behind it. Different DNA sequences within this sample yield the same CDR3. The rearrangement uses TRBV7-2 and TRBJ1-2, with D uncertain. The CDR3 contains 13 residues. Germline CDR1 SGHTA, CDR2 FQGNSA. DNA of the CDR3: TGTGCCAGCAGCTTAGAGGCCGCTTACGGCTACACTTTC. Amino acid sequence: CASSLEAAYGYTF.

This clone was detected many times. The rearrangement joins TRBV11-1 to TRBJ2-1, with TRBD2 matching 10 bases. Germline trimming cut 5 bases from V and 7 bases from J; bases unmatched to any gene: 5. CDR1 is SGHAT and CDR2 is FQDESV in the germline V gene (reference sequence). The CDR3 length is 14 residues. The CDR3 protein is CASSPGLAANEQFF. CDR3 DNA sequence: TGTGCCAGCAGCCCCGGACTAGCGGCTAATGAGCAGTTCTTC.

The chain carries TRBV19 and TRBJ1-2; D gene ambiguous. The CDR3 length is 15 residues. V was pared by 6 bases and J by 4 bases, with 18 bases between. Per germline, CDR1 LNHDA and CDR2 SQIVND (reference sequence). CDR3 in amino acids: CASRSTNSGRYGYTF. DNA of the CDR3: TGTGCCAGTAGGAGCACTAACTCCGGGCGCTATGGCTACACCTTC. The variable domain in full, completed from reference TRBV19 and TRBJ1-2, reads DGGITQSPKYLFRKEGQNVTLSCEQNLNHDAMYWYRQDPGQGLRLIYYSQIVNDFQKGDIAEGYSVSREKKESFPLTVTSAQKNPTAFYLCASRSTNSGRYGYTFGSGTRLTVV.

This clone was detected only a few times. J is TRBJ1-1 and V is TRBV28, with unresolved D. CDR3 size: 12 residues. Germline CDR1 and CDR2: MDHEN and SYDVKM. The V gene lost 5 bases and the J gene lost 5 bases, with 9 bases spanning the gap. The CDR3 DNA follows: TGTGCCAGCAGTCCTCTATGGACTGAAGCTTTCTTT. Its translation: CASSPLWTEAFF.

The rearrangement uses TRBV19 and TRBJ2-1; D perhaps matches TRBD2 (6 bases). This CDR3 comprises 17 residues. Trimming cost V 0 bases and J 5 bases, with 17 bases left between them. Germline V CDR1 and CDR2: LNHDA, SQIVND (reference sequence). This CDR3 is CASSIDIGRSIDNEQFF. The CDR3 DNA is TGTGCCAGTAGTATAGATATTGGGAGGTCGATTGACAATGAGCAGTTCTTC.

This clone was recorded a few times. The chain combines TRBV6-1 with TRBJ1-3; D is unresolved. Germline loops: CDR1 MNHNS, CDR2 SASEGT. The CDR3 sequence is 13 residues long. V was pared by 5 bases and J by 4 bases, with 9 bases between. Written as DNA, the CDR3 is TGTGCCAGCAGTCTGCACGTCGGAAACACCATATATTTT. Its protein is CASSLHVGNTIYF.

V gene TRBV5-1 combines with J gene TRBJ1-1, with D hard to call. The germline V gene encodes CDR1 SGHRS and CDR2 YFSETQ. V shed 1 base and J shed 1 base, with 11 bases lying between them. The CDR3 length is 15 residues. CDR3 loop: CASSLYNSWNTEAFF. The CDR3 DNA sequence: TGCGCCAGCAGCTTGTACAACAGTTGGAACACTGAAGCTTTCTTT. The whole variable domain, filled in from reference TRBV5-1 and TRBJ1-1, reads KAGVTQTPRYLIKTRGQQVTLSCSPISGHRSVSWYQQTPGQGLQFLFEYFSETQRNKGNFPGRFSGRQFSNSRSEMNVSTLELGDSALYLCASSLYNSWNTEAFFGQGTRLTVV.

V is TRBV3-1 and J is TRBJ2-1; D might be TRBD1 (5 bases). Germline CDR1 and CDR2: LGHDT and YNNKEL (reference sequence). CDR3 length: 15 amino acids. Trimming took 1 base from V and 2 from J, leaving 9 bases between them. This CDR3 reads CASSQGGDTYNEQFF. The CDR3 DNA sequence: TGTGCCAGCAGCCAAGGGGGCGACACCTACAATGAGCAGTTCTTC.

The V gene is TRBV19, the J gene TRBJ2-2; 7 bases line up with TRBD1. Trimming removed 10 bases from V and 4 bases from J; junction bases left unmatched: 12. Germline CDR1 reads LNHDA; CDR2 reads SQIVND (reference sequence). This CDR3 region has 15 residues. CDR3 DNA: TGTGCCACCACAGACAGGGCCCAACGCACCGGGGAGCTGTTTTTT. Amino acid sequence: CATTDRAQRTGELFF.

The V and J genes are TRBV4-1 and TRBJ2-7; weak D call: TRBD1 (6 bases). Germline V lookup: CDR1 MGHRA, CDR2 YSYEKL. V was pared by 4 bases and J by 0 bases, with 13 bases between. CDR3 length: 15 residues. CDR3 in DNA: TGCGCCAGCAGCCTGGGGGACACAAGCTCCTACGAGCAGTACTTC. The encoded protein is CASSLGDTSSYEQYF.

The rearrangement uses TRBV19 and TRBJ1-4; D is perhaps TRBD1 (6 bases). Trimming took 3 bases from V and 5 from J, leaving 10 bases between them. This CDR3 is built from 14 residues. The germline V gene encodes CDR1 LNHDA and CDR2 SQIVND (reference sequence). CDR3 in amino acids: CASSIRQGNEKLFF. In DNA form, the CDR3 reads TGTGCCAGTAGTATCCGGCAGGGGAATGAAAAACTGTTTTTT.

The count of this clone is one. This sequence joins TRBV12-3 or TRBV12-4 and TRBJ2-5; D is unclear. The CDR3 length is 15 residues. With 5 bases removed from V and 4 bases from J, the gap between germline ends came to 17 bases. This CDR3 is CASSPRSEPRETQYF. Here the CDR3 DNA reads TGTGCCAGCAGTCCGAGATCAGAACCAAGAGAGACCCAGTACTTC.

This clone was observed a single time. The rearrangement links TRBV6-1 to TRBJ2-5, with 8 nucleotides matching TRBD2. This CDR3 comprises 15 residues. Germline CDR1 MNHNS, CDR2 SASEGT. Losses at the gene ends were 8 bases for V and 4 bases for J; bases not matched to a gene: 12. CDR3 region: CASSPGRGTPETQYF. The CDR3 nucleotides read TGTGCCAGCTCTCCCGGGAGGGGGACCCCAGAGACCCAGTACTTC.

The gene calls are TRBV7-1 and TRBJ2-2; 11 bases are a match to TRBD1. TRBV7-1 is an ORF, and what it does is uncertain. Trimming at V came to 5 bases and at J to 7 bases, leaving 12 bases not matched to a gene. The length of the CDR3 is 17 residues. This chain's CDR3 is CASSPQGGQGAGGELFF. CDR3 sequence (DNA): TGTGCCAGCAGCCCACAGGGCGGACAGGGGGCTGGCGGGGAGCTGTTTTTT.

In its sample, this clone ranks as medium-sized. Here the CDR3 reads CASSLQRYQPQHF. CDR3 DNA: TGTGCCAGCAGTCTACAGAGATATCAGCCCCAGCATTTT. V is TRBV12-3 or TRBV12-4 and J is TRBJ1-5; D is ambiguous. V lost 5 bases and J 5 bases, leaving 10 bases between the germline ends. The CDR3 totals 13 residues.

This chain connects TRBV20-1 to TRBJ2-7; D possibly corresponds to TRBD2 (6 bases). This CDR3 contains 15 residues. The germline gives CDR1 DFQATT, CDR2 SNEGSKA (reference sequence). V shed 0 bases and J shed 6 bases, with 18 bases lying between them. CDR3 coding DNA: TGCAGTGCTAGAGATCCGGCGGGAAATCCGAGCGAGCAGTACTTC. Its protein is CSARDPAGNPSEQYF.

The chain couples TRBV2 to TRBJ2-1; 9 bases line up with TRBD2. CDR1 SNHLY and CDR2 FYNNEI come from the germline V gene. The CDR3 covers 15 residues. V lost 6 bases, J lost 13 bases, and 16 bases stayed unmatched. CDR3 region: CASSQAASGADGQFF. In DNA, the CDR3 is TGTGCCAGCAGCCAAGCCGCTAGCGGGGCGGACGGTCAGTTCTTC.

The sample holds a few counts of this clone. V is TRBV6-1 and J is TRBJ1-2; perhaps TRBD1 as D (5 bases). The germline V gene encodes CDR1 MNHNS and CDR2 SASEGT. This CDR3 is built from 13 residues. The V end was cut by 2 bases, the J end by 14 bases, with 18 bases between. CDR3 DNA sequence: TGTGCCAGCAGTGAATTGGCAGGGACCTCTAGGACCTTC. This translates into CASSELAGTSRTF.

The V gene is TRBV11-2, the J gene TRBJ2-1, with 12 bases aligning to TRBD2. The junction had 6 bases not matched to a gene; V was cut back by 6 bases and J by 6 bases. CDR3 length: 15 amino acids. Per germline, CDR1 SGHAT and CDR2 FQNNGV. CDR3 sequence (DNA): TGTGCCAGCAGTGTACTAGCGGGGGGTTTCAATGAGCAGTTCTTC. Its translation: CASSVLAGGFNEQFF.

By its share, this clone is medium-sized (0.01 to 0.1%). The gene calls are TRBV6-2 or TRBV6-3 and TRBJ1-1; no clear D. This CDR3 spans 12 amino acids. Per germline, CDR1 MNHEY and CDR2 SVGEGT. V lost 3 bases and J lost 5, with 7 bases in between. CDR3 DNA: TGTGCCAGCAGTTATCCGGCTACTGAAGCTTTCTTT. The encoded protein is CASSYPATEAFF.

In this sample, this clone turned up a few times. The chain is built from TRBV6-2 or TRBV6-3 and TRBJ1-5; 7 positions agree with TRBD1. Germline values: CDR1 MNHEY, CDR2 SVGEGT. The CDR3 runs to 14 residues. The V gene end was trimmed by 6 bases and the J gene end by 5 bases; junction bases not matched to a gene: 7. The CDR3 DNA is TGTGCCAGCAGATTTAGTACAGGGGATCAGCCCCAGCATTTT. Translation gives CASRFSTGDQPQHF.

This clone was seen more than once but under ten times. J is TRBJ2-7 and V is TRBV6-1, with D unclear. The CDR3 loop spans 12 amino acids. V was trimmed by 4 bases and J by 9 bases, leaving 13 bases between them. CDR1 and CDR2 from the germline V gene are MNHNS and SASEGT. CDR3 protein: CASSVDFLGQYF. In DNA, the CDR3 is TGTGCCAGCAGTGTCGACTTTCTTGGGCAGTACTTC.

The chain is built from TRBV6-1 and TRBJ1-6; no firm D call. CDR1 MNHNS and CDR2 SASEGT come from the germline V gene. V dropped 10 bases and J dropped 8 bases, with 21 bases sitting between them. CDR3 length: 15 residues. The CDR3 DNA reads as TGTGCCACGAGGAGAAGGGCTGCAAGTGATTCACCCCTCCACTTT. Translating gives CATRRRAASDSPLHF.

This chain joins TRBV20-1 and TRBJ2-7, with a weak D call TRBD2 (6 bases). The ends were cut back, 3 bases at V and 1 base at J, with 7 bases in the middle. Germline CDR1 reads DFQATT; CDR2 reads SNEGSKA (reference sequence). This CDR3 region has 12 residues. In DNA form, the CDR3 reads TGCAGTGCTAGCGGGGGTTCCTACGAGCAGTACTTC. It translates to CSASGGSYEQYF.

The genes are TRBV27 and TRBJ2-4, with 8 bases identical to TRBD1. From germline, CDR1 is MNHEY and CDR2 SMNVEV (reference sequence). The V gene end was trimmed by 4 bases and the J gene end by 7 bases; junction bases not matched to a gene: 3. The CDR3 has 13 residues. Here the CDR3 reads CASSSGGANIQYF. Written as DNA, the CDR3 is TGTGCCAGCAGTTCAGGGGGCGCGAACATTCAGTACTTC.

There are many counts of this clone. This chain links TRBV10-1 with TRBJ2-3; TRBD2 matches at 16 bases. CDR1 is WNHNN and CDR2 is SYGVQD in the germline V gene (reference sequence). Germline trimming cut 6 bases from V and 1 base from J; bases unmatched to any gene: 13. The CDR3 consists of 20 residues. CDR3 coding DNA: TGCGCCAGCAGCCTTACCGGGACTAGCGGGAGGGCCGGAGGCACAGATACGCAGTATTTT. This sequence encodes CASSLTGTSGRAGGTDTQYF.

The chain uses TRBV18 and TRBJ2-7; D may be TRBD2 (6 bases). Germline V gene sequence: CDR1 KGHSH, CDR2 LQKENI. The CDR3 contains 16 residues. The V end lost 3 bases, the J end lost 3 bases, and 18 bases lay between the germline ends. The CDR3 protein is CASSPGSFGSGYEQYF. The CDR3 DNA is TGTGCCAGCTCACCGGGTTCGTTCGGGAGCGGCTACGAGCAGTACTTC. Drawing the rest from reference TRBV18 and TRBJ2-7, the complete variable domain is NAGVMQNPRHLVRRRGQEARLRCSPMKGHSHVYWYRQLPEEGLKFMVYLQKENIIDESGMPKERFSAEFPKEGPSILRIQQVVRGDSAAYFCASSPGSFGSGYEQYFGPGTRLTVT.

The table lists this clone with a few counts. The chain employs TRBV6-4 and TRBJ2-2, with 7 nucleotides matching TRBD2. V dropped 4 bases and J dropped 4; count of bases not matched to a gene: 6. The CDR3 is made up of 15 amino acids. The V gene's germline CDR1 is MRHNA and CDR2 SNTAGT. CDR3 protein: CASSAEREFTGELFF. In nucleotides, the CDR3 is TGTGCCAGCAGTGCGGAGCGGGAATTCACCGGGGAGCTGTTTTTT.